A single sample gave rise to the 20 T cell receptor beta chains below, sequenced in a study of control samples from healthy donors and cancer patients (dated by TCRdb to 2020 to 2022). Library preparation used the immunoSEQ multiplex PCR assay. Held by TCRdb, this immuneACCESS table contains in-frame sequences only and omits some clones. Under half of the omission traces to an unresolved V gene where checked; the cause of the rest is unknown. This sample comprises around 70,000 clones, less than 95% of them detected only once. Approximately 3% of the sample belongs to the ten largest clones. The sample taken for sequencing was blood. These receptors came from a woman aged 30 to 39 in good health.

The chain is built from TRBV6-5 and TRBJ1-2; D remains ambiguous. CDR1 and CDR2 from the germline V gene are MNHEY and SVGAGI. This CDR3 has 14 amino acids. Trimming removed 3 bases from V and 0 bases from J, with 8 bases in between. CDR3 bases: TGTGCCAGCAGTTATTTGGCAGCTAACTATGGCTACACCTTC. As protein: CASSYLAANYGYTF.

The chain employs TRBV6-5 and TRBJ1-1, with a tentative D call TRBD1 (6 bases). The CDR3 loop spans 13 amino acids. Germline V lookup: CDR1 MNHEY, CDR2 SVGAGI. V gave up 8 bases and J gave up 7 bases, with 17 bases separating them. In DNA, the CDR3 is TGTGCCAGCGGCGACACAGGGTTGGTTGAAGCTTTCTTT. Translated, it gives CASGDTGLVEAFF.

The CDR3 here is CASAPGQGDYGYTF. Written as DNA, the CDR3 is TGTGCCAGCGCCCCGGGACAGGGGGACTATGGCTACACCTTC. This chain links TRBV7-3 with TRBJ1-2; TRBD1 matches 11 bases. V lost 8 bases, J lost 3 bases, and 5 bases stayed unmatched. This CDR3 contains 14 residues. Germline loops: CDR1 SGHTA, CDR2 FQGTGA.

Only a few counts were recorded for this clone. The chain employs TRBV9 and TRBJ1-3, with D uncertain. V was cut by 4 bases and J by 0 bases, with 11 bases left in between. CDR3 length equals 15 residues. In germline, CDR1 is SGDLS, CDR2 YYNGEE. The CDR3 here is CASSPHGISGNTIYF. CDR3 sequence (DNA): TGTGCCAGCAGCCCCCACGGGATCTCTGGAAACACCATATATTTT.

J is TRBJ2-2 and V is TRBV12-5; 7 bases map to TRBD1. Germline loops: CDR1 LGHNT, CDR2 FRNRAP. CDR3 length equals 15 residues. The trim removed 2 bases at V and 3 bases at J, leaving 3 bases unmatched. The CDR3 DNA follows: TGTGCTAGTGGTTTGTGGGACAGCGACACCGGGGAGCTGTTTTTT. Its translation is CASGLWDSDTGELFF.

The chain has TRBV3-1 (or the pseudogene TRBV3-2) and TRBJ2-2; D might be TRBD1 (6 bases). CDR3 length equals 15 residues. Trimming took 0 bases from V and 5 from J, leaving 10 bases between them. Germline CDR1 LGHDT, CDR2 YNNKEL (reference sequence). CDR3 in amino acids: CASSQDGRGTGELFF. The CDR3 bases are TGTGCCAGCAGCCAAGATGGAAGGGGGACCGGGGAGCTGTTTTTT.

J is TRBJ1-6 and V is TRBV5-6; 7 nucleotides agree with TRBD1. V shed 5 bases, J shed 6 bases, and the junction held 5 bases outside the gene matches. Germline V gives CDR1 SGHDT, CDR2 YYEEEE. This CDR3 region has 14 residues. CDR3 loop: CASRRGQVNSPLHF. CDR3 in DNA: TGTGCCAGCAGACGAGGACAGGTTAATTCACCCCTCCACTTT. Combining the CDR3 with reference TRBV5-6 and TRBJ1-6 gives the whole variable domain DAGVTQSPTHLIKTRGQQVTLRCSPKSGHDTVSWYQQALGQGPQFIFQYYEEEERQRGNFPDRFSGHQFPNYSSELNVNALLLGDSALYLCASRRGQVNSPLHFGNGTRLTVT.

The rearrangement links TRBV5-1 to TRBJ2-2, with unresolved D. V lost 0 bases, J lost 1 base, and 7 bases lay in between. The germline V gene encodes CDR1 SGHRS and CDR2 YFSETQ. This CDR3 contains 15 residues. The DNA for the CDR3 is TGCGCCAGCAGCTTGGGGGCTTTGAACACCGGGGAGCTGTTTTTT. Translated, it gives CASSLGALNTGELFF.

The V and J genes are TRBV7-9 and TRBJ1-2; perhaps TRBD1 as D (6 bases). With 6 bases removed from V and 8 bases from J, the gap between germline ends came to 16 bases. The CDR3 is 13 amino acids. The germline CDR1 and CDR2 sequences are SEHNR and FQNEAQ (reference sequence). Here the CDR3 reads CASRILQGTGYTF. The CDR3 DNA reads TGTGCCAGCAGGATTTTACAGGGTACGGGCTACACCTTC.

The chain has TRBV9 and TRBJ1-3; D remains ambiguous. This CDR3 has 12 residues. Trimming removed 0 bases at V and 8 bases at J, with 6 bases between. Germline values: CDR1 SGDLS, CDR2 YYNGEE. This CDR3 is CASSVERDTIYF. DNA of the CDR3: TGTGCCAGCAGCGTAGAACGGGACACCATATATTTT.

The gene calls are TRBV14 and TRBJ1-3; the D gene is possibly TRBD1 (5 bases). CDR3 size: 17 residues. With 4 bases removed from V and 0 bases from J, the gap between germline ends came to 16 bases. Germline CDR1 is SGHDN and CDR2 is FVKESK. CDR3 DNA: TGTGCCAGCAGCCGAGGAAGGGACGGTCCCTCTGGAAACACCATATATTTT. It yields the protein CASSRGRDGPSGNTIYF.

V and J are TRBV4-1 and TRBJ1-5; 7 bases fit TRBD1. Germline-derived CDR1 and CDR2 are MGHRA and YSYEKL. Trimming took 2 bases from V and 2 from J; bases not matched to a gene: 6. There are 16 residues in the CDR3. Here the CDR3 DNA reads TGCGCCAGCAGCCAAACCTACAGGGGTGGCAATCAGCCCCAGCATTTT. Translated: CASSQTYRGGNQPQHF.

In this sample, this clone turned up a few times. The rearrangement joins TRBV3-1 (or the pseudogene TRBV3-2) to TRBJ2-5; 9 bases map to TRBD2. V dropped 4 bases and J dropped 3; count of bases not matched to a gene: 9. The CDR3 runs 16 residues. From germline, CDR1 is LGHDT and CDR2 YNNKEL (reference sequence). The CDR3, as DNA: TGTGCCAGCAGCCCCTACCCCCAGCGGGGGGAAGAGACCCAGTACTTC. Amino acid sequence: CASSPYPQRGEETQYF.

J is TRBJ2-3 and V is TRBV7-3; 9 nucleotides line up with TRBD1. CDR1 SGHTA and CDR2 FQGTGA come from the germline V gene. There are 16 residues in the CDR3. The V segment lost 5 bases and the J segment 4 bases; nucleotides outside the gene matches: 10. The chain's CDR3 is CASSSQDRGWADTQYF. The CDR3, as DNA: TGTGCCAGCAGCAGCCAGGACAGGGGATGGGCAGATACGCAGTATTTT. The whole variable domain, filled in from reference TRBV7-3 and TRBJ2-3, reads GAGVSQTPSNKVTEKGKYVELRCDPISGHTALYWYRQSLGQGPEFLIYFQGTGAADDSGLPNDRFFAVRPEGSVSTLKIQRTERGDSAVYLCASSSQDRGWADTQYFGPGTRLTVL.

The rearrangement uses TRBV28 and TRBJ2-2; possible D gene TRBD1, 6 bases. CDR3 length equals 14 residues. Per germline, CDR1 MDHEN and CDR2 SYDVKM. Trimming pared 7 bases from V and 7 bases from J, leaving 16 bases between. In DNA, the CDR3 is TGTGCCAGCACGAGGGGTATAGGGGGCGGGGAGCTGTTTTTT. The encoded protein is CASTRGIGGGELFF.

J is TRBJ1-1 and V is TRBV2, with 10 bases identical to TRBD1. This CDR3 is built from 15 residues. In germline, CDR1 is SNHLY, CDR2 FYNNEI. V dropped 2 bases and J dropped 6; count of bases not matched to a gene: 6. The CDR3 nucleotides read TGTGCCAGCAGTGAATTCGGTGGACAGGGGGCTGAAGCTTTCTTT. It specifies CASSEFGGQGAEAFF.

The chain uses TRBV7-4 and TRBJ2-4, with D maybe TRBD2 (5 bases). Trimming took 8 bases from V and 0 from J, leaving 29 bases between them. The CDR3 contains 20 residues. The germline CDR1 and CDR2 sequences are SGHVT and SQSDAQ. DNA for the CDR3: TGTGCCAGCCACTTAACACCTGGGCCGGGAAAAGAACTAGCCAAAAACATTCAGTACTTC. It codes for CASHLTPGPGKELAKNIQYF.

This clone turned up a few times. The rearrangement links TRBV10-3 to TRBJ2-1; 12 bases align to TRBD2. Germline V gene lookup returns CDR1 ENHRY and CDR2 SYGVKD. This CDR3 comprises 14 residues. V shed 3 bases and J 9 bases; nucleotides not matched to a gene: 3. The chain's CDR3 is CAISDRTSGAEQFF. In nucleotides, the CDR3 is TGTGCCATCAGTGATAGGACTAGCGGGGCTGAGCAGTTCTTC.

The chain employs TRBV29-1 and TRBJ1-1, with D unresolved. The germline CDR1 and CDR2 sequences are SQVTM and ANQGSEA. V lost 5 bases to trimming and J lost 1 base, with 8 bases between them. The CDR3 totals 12 residues. The CDR3 DNA reads as TGCAGCGTTCAGGAGGGGAACACTGAAGCTTTCTTT. Protein sequence: CSVQEGNTEAFF. Supplemented by reference TRBV29-1 and TRBJ1-1, the full variable domain reads SAVISQKPSRDICQRGTSLTIQCQVDSQVTMMFWYRQQPGQSLTLIATANQGSEATYESGFVIDKFPISRPNLTFSTLTVSNMSPEDSSIYLCSVQEGNTEAFFGQGTRLTVV.

V gene TRBV5-8 combines with J gene TRBJ2-7; no clear D gene. CDR1 SGHTS and CDR2 YDEGEE come from the germline V gene. The V end lost 2 bases, the J end lost 3 bases, and 15 bases lay between the germline ends. This CDR3 is 15 amino acids long. CDR3 residues: CASSFGSFLYYEQYF. CDR3 bases: TGTGCCAGCAGCTTTGGGTCCTTTTTGTACTACGAGCAGTACTTC.